Below, 30 T cell receptor beta chains from the same sample are listed, as sequenced in a study of blood T cells in healthy people across ages. For the second PCR, which ran for roughly 6 to 12 cycles, a sample-barcoded 5' primer and a J-beta primer mix were used. TCRdb independently ran MiXCR on the 5' RACE reads; one entry per CDR3 protein. The sample carries fewer than 1.5 million distinct CDR3 sequences, approximately 42% recorded once. Input material: blood. All receptors derive from a woman younger than 30 in good health.

This clonotype came up a few times. The genes are TRBV29-1 and TRBJ2-5; D is undetermined. CDR1 SQVTM and CDR2 ANQGSEA come from the germline V gene. The CDR3 consists of 15 residues. The V and J ends lost 7 bases and 2 bases respectively, with 20 bases between them. The CDR3 here is CSAEEDASFQETQYF. The CDR3 region has the DNA TGCAGCGCCGAAGAGGACGCTTCCTTTCAAGAGACCCAGTACTTC.

The V gene is TRBV9, the J gene TRBJ2-3; the match to TRBD2 covers 7 bases. The CDR3 totals 16 residues. Unmatched junction bases numbered 6, after V lost 0 bases and J lost 2 bases. Germline V gene data show CDR1 as SGDLS and CDR2 as YYNGEE. The CDR3 protein is CASSVGGGRNTDTQYF. The CDR3 DNA follows: TGTGCCAGCAGCGTAGGGGGGGGTCGTAACACAGATACGCAGTATTTT.

This clonotype came up a few times. The chain has TRBV7-2 and TRBJ2-7; 13 nucleotides match TRBD2. The CDR3 covers 17 residues. V lost 2 bases and J lost 4; bases outside the gene matches: 8. Germline V gene lookup returns CDR1 SGHTA and CDR2 FQGNSA. DNA for the CDR3: TGTGCCAGCAGCTTATCCTCTCGGACTAGCGGGAGTTACGAGCAGTACTTC. This gives the protein CASSLSSRTSGSYEQYF.

This clonotype has a handful of counts. This rearrangement joins TRBV10-3 to TRBJ2-3, with D unresolved. With 6 bases removed from V and 0 bases from J, the gap between germline ends came to 16 bases. Per germline, CDR1 ENHRY and CDR2 SYGVKD. This CDR3 is built from 16 residues. CDR3 protein: CAISEGTATSTDTQYF. CDR3 DNA sequence: TGTGCCATCAGCGAAGGAACAGCAACTAGCACAGATACGCAGTATTTT.

This clonotype was recorded only once. This sequence joins TRBV6-5 and TRBJ1-6; D not resolved. CDR3 length: 17 amino acids. Looked up from germline, CDR1 is MNHEY and CDR2 is SVGAGI. The V end was cut by 2 bases, the J end by 9 bases, with 20 bases between. CDR3 bases: TGTGCCAGCAGTTACGTAGGCCCACAGTCACCAGTTTCACCCCTCCACTTT. Its translation: CASSYVGPQSPVSPLHF.

This clonotype was observed many times. This chain joins TRBV20-1 and TRBJ2-1; TRBD2 might be the D (6 bases). The CDR3 is 14 amino acids. Germline assignment: CDR1 DFQATT and CDR2 SNEGSKA (reference sequence). The CDR3 is CSPSLGSSYNEQFF. The DNA of the CDR3 is TGCAGCCCTTCTCTCGGGAGCTCCTACAATGAGCAGTTCTTC.

The chain uses TRBV20-1 and TRBJ1-2, with D hard to call. CDR3 length equals 11 residues. Germline V gene data show CDR1 as DFQATT and CDR2 as SNEGSKA (reference sequence). The V end was cut by 7 bases, the J end by 5 bases, with 11 bases between. In nucleotides, the CDR3 is TGCAGTGTAAGAGATAAATATGGCTACACCTTC. This sequence encodes CSVRDKYGYTF.

This clonotype came up a few times. The V gene is TRBV12-3 or TRBV12-4, the J gene TRBJ2-2, with 9 bases lining up with TRBD1. This CDR3 comprises 15 residues. After removal of 7 bases from V and 4 bases from J, the junction contained 7 bases not matched to a gene. In DNA form, the CDR3 reads TGTGCCAGCAATGACAGGGGGGGTCGCACCGGGGAGCTGTTTTTT. Translated: CASNDRGGRTGELFF.

V gene TRBV7-9 combines with J gene TRBJ1-1, with D possibly TRBD1 on 5 matching bases. This CDR3 has 13 amino acids. The V gene's germline CDR1 is SEHNR and CDR2 FQNEAQ (reference sequence). Trimming stripped 10 bases from V and 1 base from J, with 13 bases between. Written as DNA, the CDR3 is TGTGCCATCGGGCAGGGATCGAACACTGAAGCTTTCTTT. Encoded protein: CAIGQGSNTEAFF.

This clonotype was counted a few times. The J gene is TRBJ1-1, the V gene TRBV10-3, with a weak D call TRBD1 (5 bases). Between the trimmed V and J ends, which lost 0 bases and 5 bases, there was a span of 10 bases. Germline V CDR1 and CDR2: ENHRY, SYGVKD. This CDR3 is built from 14 residues. Written as DNA, the CDR3 is TGTGCCATCAGTGAGTCCATCAGGGAAACTGAAGCTTTCTTT. Amino acids: CAISESIRETEAFF.

The chain uses TRBV7-6 and TRBJ1-4, with D maybe TRBD1 (6 bases). With 5 bases removed from V and 6 bases from J, the gap between germline ends came to 16 bases. Looked up from germline, CDR1 is SGHVS and CDR2 is FNYEAQ. The CDR3 is 15 residues long. The CDR3 reads CASSALGGADEKLFF. The CDR3 nucleotides read TGTGCCAGCAGCGCTCTGGGGGGGGCAGATGAAAAACTGTTTTTT.

This clonotype was detected a few times. The CDR3 reads CASSRDRISGANVLTF. As DNA, the CDR3 is TGTGCCAGCAGCCGGGACAGGATATCTGGGGCCAACGTCCTGACTTTC. This chain links TRBV12-3 or TRBV12-4 with TRBJ2-6; 8 bases agree with TRBD1. J was trimmed by 1 base and V by 6 bases; bases with no gene match: 5. This CDR3 spans 16 amino acids.

This clonotype turned up a few times. The chain combines TRBV29-1 with TRBJ2-7; D tentatively reads TRBD1 or TRBD2 (6 bases each). The CDR3 has 14 residues. Germline V lookup: CDR1 SQVTM, CDR2 ANQGSEA. V was trimmed by 7 bases and J by 5 bases, leaving 21 bases between them. The CDR3 loop is CSAQRGVGIDEQYF. CDR3 nucleotide sequence: TGCAGCGCCCAGAGGGGGGTTGGGATCGACGAGCAGTACTTC.

The rearrangement joins TRBV4-1 to TRBJ1-4, with D possibly being TRBD1 (6 bases). The germline V gene encodes CDR1 MGHRA and CDR2 YSYEKL. The V end lost 0 bases, the J end lost 8 bases, and 13 bases lay between the germline ends. The CDR3 covers 15 residues. Here the CDR3 DNA reads TGCGCCAGCAGCCAAGATCTACAGGGAAGGGAAAAACTGTTTTTT. Protein product: CASSQDLQGREKLFF.

This clonotype was counted at least ten times. The rearrangement uses TRBV4-1 and TRBJ2-4, with D perhaps TRBD2 (5 bases). CDR1 is MGHRA and CDR2 is YSYEKL in the germline V gene. The CDR3 has 17 residues. V was pared by 0 bases and J by 3 bases, with 15 bases between. The CDR3 DNA reads TGCGCCAGCAGCCAAGACGGGATAGGGTTGGGCAAAAACATTCAGTACTTC. Residues: CASSQDGIGLGKNIQYF.

V gene TRBV7-6 combines with J gene TRBJ2-2; D gene unclear. V shed 5 bases and J shed 7 bases, with 20 bases lying between them. The germline CDR1 and CDR2 sequences are SGHVS and FNYEAQ. This CDR3 is built from 16 residues. CDR3 sequence (DNA): TGTGCCAGCAGCCCCAACCCATCGACATCGAGCGGGGAGCTGTTTTTT. It encodes CASSPNPSTSSGELFF.

This sequence joins TRBV10-3 and TRBJ2-1, with a weak D call TRBD2 (6 bases). Germline V gene sequence: CDR1 ENHRY, CDR2 SYGVKD. The CDR3 extends over 17 amino acids. V lost 6 bases and J 7 bases, leaving 25 bases between the germline ends. The CDR3 region is CAISAYRAGSRTNEQFF. Here the CDR3 DNA reads TGTGCCATCAGCGCTTACCGGGCGGGATCTCGCACGAATGAGCAGTTCTTC.

The rearrangement links TRBV20-1 to TRBJ2-1; the D is unclear. Germline CDR1 DFQATT, CDR2 SNEGSKA (reference sequence). The CDR3 is 14 amino acids. With 1 base removed from V and 10 bases from J, the gap between germline ends came to 17 bases. This chain's CDR3 is CSARVTPNSYEQFF. CDR3 nucleotide sequence: TGCAGTGCTAGAGTGACACCAAACTCCTACGAGCAGTTCTTC.

CDR3 sequence (DNA): TGTGCCAGCAGCCTGGACCACACCGGGGAGCTGTTTTTT. Its protein product is CASSLDHTGELFF. The chain employs TRBV7-9 and TRBJ2-2; the D is unclear. Deletions cut 5 bases from V and 3 bases from J, with 7 bases between. The CDR3 spans 13 residues. Germline V gene sequence: CDR1 SEHNR, CDR2 FQNEAQ (reference sequence).

This clonotype was picked up a small number of times. This chain links TRBV9 with TRBJ1-2, with D tentatively TRBD1 (6 bases). The CDR3 consists of 13 residues. Trimming shortened V by 6 bases and J by 0 bases, and 9 bases separated the two germline ends. Germline loops: CDR1 SGDLS, CDR2 YYNGEE. The CDR3 bases are TGTGCCAGCACCTCAGGGGCTAACTATGGCTACACCTTC. Amino acids: CASTSGANYGYTF.

This clonotype was counted a few times. The chain links TRBV3-1 to TRBJ2-5; D possibly corresponds to TRBD2 (6 bases). This CDR3 has 16 amino acids. Between the trimmed V and J ends, which lost 1 base and 0 bases, there was a span of 12 bases. The germline V gene encodes CDR1 LGHDT and CDR2 YNNKEL (reference sequence). The chain's CDR3 is CASSQGDWTYQETQYF. For the CDR3, the DNA is TGTGCCAGCAGCCAAGGGGACTGGACGTACCAAGAGACCCAGTACTTC.

The V call is TRBV2, the J call TRBJ2-5; D uncertain. The CDR3 is 13 residues long. Germline V gives CDR1 SNHLY, CDR2 FYNNEI. V dropped 6 bases and J dropped 1 base, with 9 bases sitting between them. The CDR3 DNA reads TGTGCCAGCAGGGGCAGACCCCAAGAGACCCAGTACTTC. Translation: CASRGRPQETQYF.

The chain has TRBV11-2 and TRBJ2-5; D uncertain. This CDR3 comprises 11 residues. V was shortened by 4 bases and J by 13 bases, with 13 bases between the two germline ends. CDR1 is SGHAT and CDR2 is FQNNGV in the germline V gene. CDR3 residues: CASSSYDGRYF. DNA for the CDR3: TGTGCCAGCAGCTCCTACGACGGACGGTACTTC.

V is TRBV11-2 and J is TRBJ2-1; tentative D call: TRBD2 (5 bases). Germline CDR1 reads SGHAT; CDR2 reads FQNNGV. This CDR3 has 12 residues. With 1 base removed from V and 9 bases from J, the gap between germline ends came to 7 bases. CDR3 DNA: TGTGCCAGCAGCTTAGGGAGGATTGAGCAGTTCTTC. Protein product: CASSLGRIEQFF.

This sequence joins TRBV19 and TRBJ2-5; no clear D gene. V was clipped by 5 bases and J by 4 bases, with 11 bases between them. From germline, CDR1 is LNHDA and CDR2 SQIVND (reference sequence). The CDR3 totals 13 residues. CDR3 bases: TGTGCCAGTAGTCCCTGGGCCGGAGAGACCCAGTACTTC. It specifies CASSPWAGETQYF.

The chain links TRBV5-1 to TRBJ2-7; 9 bases line up with TRBD1. The V segment lost 4 bases and the J segment 6 bases; nucleotides outside the gene matches: 8. This CDR3 has 14 residues. Germline V lookup: CDR1 SGHRS, CDR2 YFSETQ. Here the CDR3 reads CASSPDRGDSEQYF. Written as DNA, the CDR3 is TGCGCCAGCAGCCCCGACAGGGGGGACAGCGAGCAGTACTTC. Full variable domain (missing parts from reference TRBV5-1 and TRBJ2-7): KAGVTQTPRYLIKTRGQQVTLSCSPISGHRSVSWYQQTPGQGLQFLFEYFSETQRNKGNFPGRFSGRQFSNSRSEMNVSTLELGDSALYLCASSPDRGDSEQYFGPGTRLTVT.

The rearrangement links TRBV10-2 to TRBJ2-3, with D hard to call. Looked up from germline, CDR1 is WSHSY and CDR2 is SAAADI. V lost 6 bases and J lost 0, with 13 bases in between. The length of the CDR3 is 15 residues. The CDR3 is CASSAGSVSTDTQYF. CDR3 nucleotides: TGCGCCAGCAGCGCCGGGTCAGTTAGCACAGATACGCAGTATTTT.

The chain uses TRBV3-1 and TRBJ2-1; 10 bases align to TRBD2. Germline V CDR1 and CDR2: LGHDT, YNNKEL (reference sequence). This CDR3 region has 16 residues. The trim removed 0 bases at V and 8 bases at J, leaving 7 bases unmatched. The CDR3 spells CASSQDSGGSVHEQFF. Written as DNA, the CDR3 is TGTGCCAGCAGCCAAGATAGCGGGGGGTCCGTCCATGAGCAGTTCTTC.

Notes on this clonotype: Here the CDR3 omits its conserved ending phenylalanine or tryptophan, so a read error is the likely source. The chain carries TRBV3-1 and TRBJ2-3; D call uncertain. Trimming shortened V by 3 bases and J by 2 bases, and 12 bases separated the two germline ends. The CDR3 loop spans 15 amino acids. Per the germline V gene, CDR1 is LGHDT and CDR2 is YNNKEL (reference sequence). CDR3 in DNA: TGTGCCAGCAGCCAGTTAGATCCGGCCACAGATACGCAGTATTCT. It specifies CASSQLDPATDTQYS.

This chain uses TRBV6-5 with TRBJ1-2; perhaps TRBD1 as D (6 bases). The germline gives CDR1 MNHEY, CDR2 SVGAGI. The CDR3 runs to 14 residues. The ends were cut back, 6 bases at V and 5 bases at J, with 16 bases in the middle. The DNA for the CDR3 is TGTGCCAGCAGCGACGACAGGCCCGGGTATGGCTACACCTTC. Protein product: CASSDDRPGYGYTF.